Listed here are 18 T cell receptor beta chains from one sample, sequenced in a study of blood T cell repertoires in COVID-19. Assay used: immunoSEQ multiplex PCR; TCRdb lists only in-frame clones, some missing. The table includes some 270,000 clones, around 89% detected once. The sequenced sample was peripheral blood. The receptors here all came from a man younger than 40 with acute or convalescent COVID-19.

This sequence joins TRBV11-3 and TRBJ2-7; TRBD1 agrees at 10 bases. The junction had 9 bases not matched to a gene; V was cut back by 5 bases and J by 5 bases. Germline V gene sequence: CDR1 SGHNT, CDR2 YENEEA. The CDR3 has 15 amino acids. In nucleotides, the CDR3 is TGTGCCAGCAGCAAGGGGGGACAGGGGCTTAACGAGCAGTACTTC. Translating it yields CASSKGGQGLNEQYF.

This chain uses TRBV27 with TRBJ1-5; no reliable D call. This CDR3 spans 13 amino acids. Germline CDR1 is MNHEY and CDR2 is SMNVEV (reference sequence). Trimming removed 10 bases from V and 0 bases from J, with 10 bases in between. The CDR3, as DNA: TGTGCCACGGGAGGTTATAGCAATCAGCCCCAGCATTTT. It codes for CATGGYSNQPQHF.

The chain is built from TRBV6-6 and TRBJ1-2; D may be TRBD1 (5 bases). This CDR3 spans 12 amino acids. Per germline, CDR1 MNHNY and CDR2 SVGAGI (reference sequence). V was trimmed by 8 bases and J by 5 bases, leaving 12 bases between them. CDR3 coding DNA: TGTGCCAGCTGCCGGGGGGGGTATGGCTACACCTTC. It translates to CASCRGGYGYTF.

The chain links TRBV7-9 to TRBJ2-3, with 11 bases fitting TRBD2. The CDR3 has 15 residues. CDR1 and CDR2 (germline): SEHNR, FQNEAQ (reference sequence). V lost 5 bases to trimming and J lost 2 bases; unmatched junction nucleotides: 3. The DNA for the CDR3 is TGTGCCAGCAGCAAGGGACTAGCGGCCACAGATACGCAGTATTTT. Its translation: CASSKGLAATDTQYF.

This clone was picked up one time. J is TRBJ1-6 and V is TRBV5-1; D might be TRBD1 (6 bases). V was shortened by 3 bases and J by 6 bases, with 10 bases between the two germline ends. There are 14 residues in the CDR3. The germline CDR1 and CDR2 sequences are SGHRS and YFSETQ. Written as DNA, the CDR3 is TGCGCCAGCAGCTGGGGGGGCGCTAATTCACCCCTCCACTTT. This encodes CASSWGGANSPLHF.

The chain uses TRBV28 and TRBJ1-2, with TRBD1 matching 7 bases. Trimming took 5 bases from V and 3 from J; bases not matched to a gene: 3. Germline lookup yields CDR1 MDHEN and CDR2 SYDVKM. The CDR3 extends over 13 amino acids. This CDR3 reads CASSDRVHYGYTF. CDR3 coding DNA: TGTGCCAGCAGTGACAGGGTGCACTATGGCTACACCTTC.

The gene calls are TRBV11-2 and TRBJ2-7; D call uncertain. V was cut by 5 bases and J by 0 bases, with 14 bases left in between. This CDR3 is built from 15 residues. Looked up from germline, CDR1 is SGHAT and CDR2 is FQNNGV. As DNA, the CDR3 is TGTGCCAGCAGCCACAAGACACGAAGCTCCTACGAGCAGTACTTC. Translated: CASSHKTRSSYEQYF.

In DNA, the CDR3 is TGTGCCAGCAGCTTAGCGGGTAGCGCGGGCCTCCACGAGCAGTACTTC. This encodes CASSLAGSAGLHEQYF. J is TRBJ2-7 and V is TRBV7-9; a possible D gene is TRBD2 (5 bases). The germline V gene encodes CDR1 SEHNR and CDR2 FQNEAQ (reference sequence). The V end lost 0 bases, the J end lost 5 bases, and 17 bases lay between the germline ends. CDR3 size: 16 residues.

The chain recombines TRBV6-5 with TRBJ2-7; 11 bases are a match to TRBD2. The CDR3 has 13 amino acids. Trimming took 4 bases from V and 6 from J; bases not matched to a gene: 2. CDR1 and CDR2 from the germline V gene are MNHEY and SVGAGI. CDR3 in amino acids: CASSWLAGGEQYF. Written as DNA, the CDR3 is TGTGCCAGCAGTTGGCTAGCGGGAGGCGAGCAGTACTTC.

The chain joins TRBV3-1 (or the pseudogene TRBV3-2) to TRBJ1-2; D remains ambiguous. The CDR3 is 14 amino acids. V was trimmed by 0 bases and J by 8 bases, leaving 13 bases between them. Germline assignment: CDR1 LGHDT and CDR2 YNNKEL (reference sequence). Written as DNA, the CDR3 is TGTGCCAGCAGCCAAGATCGTAGGAGTTGGGGCTACACCTTC. Translated, it gives CASSQDRRSWGYTF.

This clone was counted once. The chain has TRBV28 and TRBJ1-6; 11 bases match TRBD1. Germline trimming cut 3 bases from V and 10 bases from J; bases unmatched to any gene: 5. This CDR3 comprises 15 residues. Germline V gene sequence: CDR1 MDHEN, CDR2 SYDVKM. CDR3 DNA: TGTGCCAGCAGTTTCCCCGGGACAGGGGGATCACCCCTCCACTTT. It is translated as CASSFPGTGGSPLHF.

This clone appeared a few times. The CDR3 protein is CASSFAGTNEKLFF. DNA of the CDR3: TGCGCCAGCAGCTTCGCGGGAACTAATGAAAAACTGTTTTTT. The chain employs TRBV5-1 and TRBJ1-4; D is undetermined. Trimming pared 2 bases from V and 1 base from J, leaving 6 bases between. Germline CDR1 is SGHRS and CDR2 is YFSETQ. This CDR3 is 14 amino acids long.

This clone is a singleton in its sample. The V and J genes are TRBV28 and TRBJ2-7, with 11 bases lining up with TRBD1. The germline CDR1 and CDR2 sequences are MDHEN and SYDVKM. The CDR3 length is 16 residues. Germline trimming cut 6 bases from V and 4 bases from J; bases unmatched to any gene: 11. CDR3 in DNA: TGTGCCAGCAGGCCGCCCGGACAGGGGGCGAGGTACGAGCAGTACTTC. This encodes CASRPPGQGARYEQYF.

The chain is built from TRBV30 and TRBJ1-2, with 11 bases matching TRBD1. CDR3 length equals 14 residues. Germline CDR1 GTSNPN, CDR2 SVGIG (reference sequence). The V and J ends lost 3 bases and 8 bases, in that order; junction bases with no gene match: 8. The CDR3 loop is CAWSRTGGLTGYTF. In DNA form, the CDR3 reads TGTGCCTGGAGCCGGACAGGGGGCCTGACAGGCTACACCTTC.

V gene TRBV4-1 combines with J gene TRBJ2-5; TRBD2 agrees at 16 bases. The V gene's germline CDR1 is MGHRA and CDR2 YSYEKL. V lost 0 bases, J lost 2 bases, and 3 bases stayed unmatched. This CDR3 spans 18 amino acids. The DNA for the CDR3 is TGCGCCAGCAGCCAAGATACGGGACTAGCGGGAGGGCAAGAGACCCAGTACTTC. Translating it yields CASSQDTGLAGGQETQYF.

V usage is TRBV11-2 and J usage is TRBJ2-3; no clear D. Germline values: CDR1 SGHAT, CDR2 FQNNGV. V gave up 3 bases and J gave up 6 bases, with 4 bases separating them. The CDR3 length is 11 residues. Here the CDR3 DNA reads TGTGCCAGCAGCTTCGAGGATACGCAGTATTTT. Translated: CASSFEDTQYF.

This chain joins TRBV5-1 and TRBJ1-3, with 8 bases fitting TRBD1. This CDR3 region has 13 residues. Germline trimming cut 0 bases from V and 15 bases from J; bases unmatched to any gene: 8. The germline gives CDR1 SGHRS, CDR2 YFSETQ. The CDR3 sequence: CASSLAGQARPYF. DNA for the CDR3: TGCGCCAGCAGCTTGGCGGGACAGGCGCGGCCATATTTT.

This chain joins TRBV20-1 and TRBJ2-2, with 14 positions matching TRBD2. Per germline, CDR1 DFQATT and CDR2 SNEGSKA (reference sequence). V gave up 6 bases and J gave up 5 bases; unmatched junction bases: 14. The length of the CDR3 is 18 residues. The DNA for the CDR3 is TGCAGTGCGAGTGCCCCGGGACTAGCGGGAGTGGGAACCGGGGAGCTGTTTTTT. Protein sequence: CSASAPGLAGVGTGELFF.